The T cell receptor beta chain under discussion was sequenced for a study of shared clonotypes between healthy human individuals. Notes on the study in general: In general, naive subsets displayed greater estimated richness than memory subsets did.

Per the original data handling: Filtering differed because ImmunoSEQ produced junction-only sequences that carried no quality scores. The method was immunoSEQ multiplex PCR; TCRdb's version includes in-frame clones alone and lacks a portion of them. Clone size and V and J calls were adopted from that table, with D and trimming inferred from the DNA. The table records 780,000 or so clones, 55% to 75% of them present only once. J was trimmed by 0 bases and V by 4 bases; bases with no gene match: 3. Germline V gene sequence: CDR1 SGHTA, CDR2 FQGNSA. The CDR3 loop spans 15 amino acids. Recent acute infections and vaccinations were absent in the healthy HIV-negative adult donors. It was into CD45RA+ naive and CD45RA-negative memory subsets that the CD4+ cells were split. With regard to this clone: Antigen specificity is unknown.

This chain connects TRBV7-2 to TRBJ2-1, with TRBD2 matching over 7 bases. The sequence was obtained from a young woman in good health. Sequences were obtained from memory CD4+ T cells sorted from blood. Noted subset: CD45RA-negative fraction. The CDR3 bases are TGTGCCAGCAGCTCAACTAGCGCCTCCTACAATGAGCAGTTCTTC. Translated: CASSSTSASYNEQFF.